These 25 T cell receptor beta chains came from one sample sequenced in a study of cytomegalovirus exposure and HLA in healthy donors. Primers included in the PCR were 60 Vbeta and 13 Jbeta primers. This table comes from immunoSEQ multiplex PCR, and its TCRdb copy is limited to in-frame clones, with some not included. The profile covers approximately 140,000 clones, with around 81% appearing a single time and around 7% taken by the ten largest. The source material was PBMCs. All receptors derive from a middle-aged man in good health and CMV-seropositive.

The chain has TRBV28 and TRBJ2-7; D unresolved. V was clipped by 4 bases and J by 4 bases, with 8 bases between them. Germline V CDR1 and CDR2: MDHEN, SYDVKM. The CDR3 sequence is 12 residues long. CDR3 bases: TGTGCCAGCAGTTCCAGGCCTTACGAGCAGTACTTC. This translates into CASSSRPYEQYF.

V is TRBV28 and J is TRBJ1-5, with a weak D call TRBD1 (5 bases). The CDR3 contains 16 residues. The germline gives CDR1 MDHEN, CDR2 SYDVKM. The V and J ends lost 2 bases and 2 bases respectively, with 13 bases between them. The CDR3 region has the DNA TGTGCCAGCAGTTTAAGGCAGGGCCCGGGCAATCAGCCCCAGCATTTT. Its protein product is CASSLRQGPGNQPQHF.

The count of this clone is one. The chain combines TRBV13 with TRBJ2-5, with TRBD2 matching over 9 bases. Germline CDR1 is PRHDT and CDR2 is FYEKMQ (reference sequence). This CDR3 is built from 16 residues. V lost 6 bases, J lost 3 bases, and 11 bases stayed unmatched. CDR3 in amino acids: CASRRASGGREETQYF. Written as DNA, the CDR3 is TGTGCCAGCAGGCGGGCCTCGGGCGGGAGGGAAGAGACCCAGTACTTC.

The rearrangement uses TRBV4-1 and TRBJ2-1; D may be TRBD1 (5 bases). The length of the CDR3 is 13 residues. Germline V lookup: CDR1 MGHRA, CDR2 YSYEKL. V was trimmed by 1 base and J by 10 bases, leaving 11 bases between them. DNA of the CDR3: TGCGCCAGCAGCCAAGGAGATAGGGGAGAGCAGTTCTTC. Protein product: CASSQGDRGEQFF.

This clone was detected a few times. The rearrangement uses TRBV6-1 and TRBJ1-2, with D unclear. Germline CDR1 reads MNHNS; CDR2 reads SASEGT. This CDR3 has 12 residues. V lost 4 bases and J 5 bases, leaving 8 bases between the germline ends. As DNA, the CDR3 is TGTGCCAGCAGTGCACAGAAATATGGCTACACCTTC. Translated, it gives CASSAQKYGYTF.

The V call is TRBV5-6, the J call TRBJ2-3, with 8 positions matching TRBD1. CDR1 is SGHDT and CDR2 is YYEEEE in the germline V gene. The CDR3 has 16 residues. The trim removed 2 bases at V and 1 base at J, leaving 6 bases unmatched. CDR3: CASSFPQGAGTDTQYF. CDR3 DNA: TGTGCCAGCAGCTTCCCCCAGGGGGCGGGCACAGATACGCAGTATTTT.

The V call is TRBV14, the J call TRBJ2-1; D is possibly TRBD1 (7 bases). CDR3 length: 16 residues. In germline, CDR1 is SGHDN, CDR2 FVKESK. Trimming removed 0 bases from V and 7 bases from J, with 16 bases in between. The CDR3 here is CASSQDRRRGLNEQFF. CDR3 nucleotide sequence: TGTGCCAGCAGCCAAGATCGGAGGAGGGGGCTGAATGAGCAGTTCTTC.

The chain joins TRBV6-5 to TRBJ1-1, with D perhaps matching TRBD1 (6 bases). The germline CDR1 and CDR2 sequences are MNHEY and SVGAGI. The V gene lost 6 bases and the J gene lost 4 bases, with 12 bases spanning the gap. The CDR3 contains 13 residues. The CDR3, as DNA: TGTGCCAGCAGACGCACAGGGACCACTGAAGCTTTCTTT. It encodes CASRRTGTTEAFF.

The genes are TRBV7-6 and TRBJ2-1, with 10 bases matching TRBD2. With V trimmed by 4 bases and J by 7 bases, 7 bases remained unmatched. This CDR3 has 15 residues. Germline V gene lookup returns CDR1 SGHVS and CDR2 FNYEAQ. CDR3 sequence reads: CASSSAGGPGNEQFF. In DNA, the CDR3 is TGTGCCAGCAGCTCAGCGGGAGGGCCCGGTAATGAGCAGTTCTTC.

This clone was observed a handful of times. CDR3 loop: CASSLGYGTGHNYGYTF. The CDR3 bases are TGTGCCAGCAGCTTGGGGTACGGGACAGGTCATAACTATGGCTACACCTTC. This rearrangement joins TRBV5-6 to TRBJ1-2, with 8 bases lining up with TRBD1. The germline gives CDR1 SGHDT, CDR2 YYEEEE. The ends lost 0 bases at V and 1 base at J; junction bases unmatched: 8. The CDR3 length is 17 residues.

The J gene is TRBJ2-5, the V gene TRBV30; D perhaps matches TRBD1 (5 bases). CDR1 is GTSNPN, CDR2 SVGIG, per germline (reference sequence). The CDR3 length is 14 residues. V was pared by 0 bases and J by 3 bases, with 11 bases between. CDR3 DNA: TGTGCCTGGAGTGTACAACAGGCTGAAGAGACCCAGTACTTC. Protein product: CAWSVQQAEETQYF.

V is TRBV7-6 and J is TRBJ2-1, with a weak D call TRBD2 (5 bases). The ends were cut back, 5 bases at V and 6 bases at J, with 26 bases in the middle. Germline loops: CDR1 SGHVS, CDR2 FNYEAQ. CDR3 length: 18 amino acids. The CDR3 coding sequence is TGTGCCAGCAGCCCCGGGCCCTTAACTAGTTCTGGACGCAATGAGCAGTTCTTC. Translated: CASSPGPLTSSGRNEQFF.

V is TRBV13 and J is TRBJ2-1; 7 bases match TRBD1. This CDR3 contains 14 residues. V lost 5 bases, J lost 5 bases, and 6 bases stayed unmatched. The germline V gene has CDR1 PRHDT and CDR2 FYEKMQ (reference sequence). CDR3 sequence: CASSIDRADNEQFF. DNA for the CDR3: TGTGCCAGCAGCATTGACAGGGCGGACAATGAGCAGTTCTTC.

This rearrangement joins TRBV7-2 to TRBJ1-1, with TRBD1 matching 7 bases. From germline, CDR1 is SGHTA and CDR2 FQGNSA. Trimming cost V 4 bases and J 3 bases; bases outside gene matches: 11. The CDR3 is 16 residues long. The CDR3 reads CASSSKLTGRHTEAFF. CDR3 coding DNA: TGTGCCAGCAGCTCCAAGTTGACAGGGAGGCACACTGAAGCTTTCTTT.

This clone was found a few times. The chain is built from TRBV4-2 and TRBJ2-3, with 11 bases fitting TRBD2. V shed 0 bases and J 1 base; nucleotides not matched to a gene: 3. This CDR3 spans 17 amino acids. Per the germline V gene, CDR1 is LGHNA and CDR2 is YNFKEQ. CDR3 loop: CASSQEILAGGTDTQYF. The CDR3 nucleotides are TGTGCCAGCAGCCAAGAAATACTAGCGGGAGGCACAGATACGCAGTATTTT.

The chain employs TRBV7-2 and TRBJ2-7, with 13 positions matching TRBD2. The CDR3 loop spans 16 amino acids. V shed 5 bases, J shed 5 bases, and the junction held 9 bases outside the gene matches. Germline V lookup: CDR1 SGHTA, CDR2 FQGNSA. The CDR3 protein is CASSRPGLAGTNEQYF. The CDR3 DNA sequence: TGTGCCAGCAGCCGTCCGGGACTAGCGGGAACAAACGAGCAGTACTTC. The whole variable domain, remainder taken from reference TRBV7-2 and TRBJ2-7, is GAGVSQSPSNKVTEKGKDVELRCDPISGHTALYWYRQSLGQGLEFLIYFQGNSAPDKSGLPSDRFSAERTGGSVSTLTIQRTQQEDSAVYLCASSRPGLAGTNEQYFGPGTRLTVT.

The CDR3 DNA reads TGTGCCAGCAGCTTAACCCCGGGACAGGGACAAATCTCCTACGAGCAGTACTTC. Protein sequence: CASSLTPGQGQISYEQYF. J is TRBJ2-7 and V is TRBV7-6, with TRBD1 matching over 9 bases. Germline trimming cut 2 bases from V and 0 bases from J; bases unmatched to any gene: 11. The CDR3 is made up of 18 amino acids. Germline V lookup: CDR1 SGHVS, CDR2 FNYEAQ.

This clone has more than one count but fewer than ten. V usage is TRBV2 and J usage is TRBJ1-1; D possibly corresponds to TRBD1 (6 bases). Looked up from germline, CDR1 is SNHLY and CDR2 is FYNNEI. V was trimmed by 8 bases and J by 0 bases, leaving 16 bases between them. CDR3 size: 15 residues. The CDR3 bases are TGTGCCAGCGGACGGACAGAACTGATGAACACTGAAGCTTTCTTT. Its translation is CASGRTELMNTEAFF.

This chain links TRBV12-5 with TRBJ1-1; D gene unclear. In germline, CDR1 is LGHNT, CDR2 FRNRAP. Trimming left V 6 bases short and J 6 bases short, with 11 bases between. This CDR3 spans 12 amino acids. The chain's CDR3 is CASGSPRAEAFF. In DNA, the CDR3 is TGTGCTAGTGGCTCCCCACGAGCTGAAGCTTTCTTT.

The V call is TRBV30, the J call TRBJ1-5; tentative D call: TRBD1 (5 bases). V was cut by 2 bases and J by 11 bases, with 22 bases left in between. Germline lookup yields CDR1 GTSNPN and CDR2 SVGIG (reference sequence). This CDR3 is built from 15 residues. The CDR3 spells CAWSTTGLLEGAQHF. The CDR3 nucleotides are TGTGCCTGGAGTACGACGGGACTCCTCGAGGGAGCCCAGCATTTT.

This clone was counted between two and nine times. The rearrangement uses TRBV7-8 and TRBJ1-5; D is undetermined. CDR3 length: 12 amino acids. Trimming took off 3 bases at V and 5 bases at J, with 5 bases between the two ends. CDR1 is SGHVS and CDR2 is FQNEAQ in the germline V gene. CDR3 in amino acids: CASSLEYQPQHF. DNA for the CDR3: TGTGCCAGCAGCTTGGAGTATCAGCCCCAGCATTTT.

The chain uses TRBV30 and TRBJ2-1; no reliable D call. The CDR3 totals 12 residues. V was trimmed by 4 bases and J by 3 bases, leaving 7 bases between them. CDR1 is GTSNPN, CDR2 SVGIG, per germline (reference sequence). This CDR3 is CAWTTFYNEQFF. The CDR3 region has the DNA TGTGCCTGGACGACATTCTACAATGAGCAGTTCTTC.

The chain joins TRBV4-1 to TRBJ1-3; 10 bases match TRBD1. Germline V CDR1 and CDR2: MGHRA, YSYEKL. This CDR3 has 16 amino acids. With 5 bases clipped from V and 9 bases from J, the junction kept 13 bases outside the gene matches. The CDR3 spells CASSSRRGTGASTIYF. Written as DNA, the CDR3 is TGCGCCAGCAGCTCACGTAGGGGGACAGGGGCCTCCACCATATATTTT.

The chain links TRBV28 to TRBJ1-6; 7 nucleotides line up with TRBD1. Germline V gene sequence: CDR1 MDHEN, CDR2 SYDVKM. The CDR3 contains 14 residues. Unmatched junction bases numbered 13, after V lost 6 bases and J lost 14 bases. CDR3: CASRPTGPFQSLHF. CDR3 nucleotide sequence: TGTGCCAGCAGGCCGACAGGGCCTTTTCAATCCCTCCACTTT.

This rearrangement joins TRBV7-9 to TRBJ2-5; tentative D call: TRBD2 (6 bases). The CDR3 runs 14 residues. Between the trimmed V and J ends, which lost 0 bases and 2 bases, there was a span of 7 bases. The germline V gene encodes CDR1 SEHNR and CDR2 FQNEAQ (reference sequence). The CDR3 loop is CASSLARGQETQYF. The CDR3 nucleotides read TGTGCCAGCAGCTTAGCGCGGGGACAAGAGACCCAGTACTTC.